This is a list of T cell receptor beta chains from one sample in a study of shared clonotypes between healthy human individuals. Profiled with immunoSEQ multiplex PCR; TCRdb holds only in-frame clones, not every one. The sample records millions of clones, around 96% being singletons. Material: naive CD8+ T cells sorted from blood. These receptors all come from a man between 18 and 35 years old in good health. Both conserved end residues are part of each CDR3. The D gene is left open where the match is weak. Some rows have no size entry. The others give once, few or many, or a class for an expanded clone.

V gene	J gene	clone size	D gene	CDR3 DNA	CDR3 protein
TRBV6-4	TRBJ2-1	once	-	TGTGCCAGCAGTGACTCGGCGGCTCCCTACAATGAGCAGTTCTTC	CASSDSAAPYNEQFF
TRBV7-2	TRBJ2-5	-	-	TGTGCCAGCAGCTTAGCGTTCACAGGAGAGACCCAGTACTTC	CASSLAFTGETQYF
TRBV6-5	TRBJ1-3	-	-	TGTGCCAGCAGTTACGGGCTTGGCTCTGGAAACACCATATATTTT	CASSYGLGSGNTIYF
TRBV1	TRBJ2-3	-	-	TGCACCAGCAGCCAAGTTCGTAGAGGTGAGTCAGGTACGCAGTATTTT	CTSSQVRRGESGTQYF
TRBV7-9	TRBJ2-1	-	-	TGTGCCAGCAGCAACCCCTCTGTTCTTGAGCAGTTCTTC	CASSNPSVLEQFF
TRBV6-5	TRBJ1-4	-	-	TGTGCCAGCAGTACCGACAGGAATGAAAAACTGTTTTTT	CASSTDRNEKLFF
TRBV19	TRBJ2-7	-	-	TGTGCCAGTAGTTTCGGGCTCGGCTACGAGCAGTACTTC	CASSFGLGYEQYF
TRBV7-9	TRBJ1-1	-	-	TGTGCCAGCAGCCCCACGGACAGCAACACTGAAGCTTTCTTT	CASSPTDSNTEAFF
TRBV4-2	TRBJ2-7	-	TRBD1	TGTGCCAGCAGCCGGGACAGGGGGATAAACGAGCAGTACTTC	CASSRDRGINEQYF
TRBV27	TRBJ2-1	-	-	TGTGCCAGCAGTTTAAACCCGGACTACAATGAGCAGTTCTTC	CASSLNPDYNEQFF
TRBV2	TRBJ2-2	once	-	TGTGCCAGCAGTGAAGCCCGAGGAGGAGGGGGGAAAACCGGGGAGCTGTTTTTT	CASSEARGGGGKTGELFF
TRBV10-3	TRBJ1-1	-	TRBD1	TGTGCCATCAGTGCGGGGACAGGGGGCGTGAACACTGAAGCTTTCTTT	CAISAGTGGVNTEAFF
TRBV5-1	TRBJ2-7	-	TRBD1	TGCGCCAGCAGCGGAGAGGGGGCCCACGAGCAGTACTTC	CASSGEGAHEQYF
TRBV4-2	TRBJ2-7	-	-	TGTGCCAGCAGCCAAGATCTCTCTTCGTACGAGCAGTACTTC	CASSQDLSSYEQYF
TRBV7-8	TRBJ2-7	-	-	TGTGCCAGCAGCTACCGACTCGCCGAGGAGCAGTACTTC	CASSYRLAEEQYF
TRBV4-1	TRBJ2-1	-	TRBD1	TGCGCCAGCAGCCCCGGGACAGAGCACAATGAGCAGTTCTTC	CASSPGTEHNEQFF
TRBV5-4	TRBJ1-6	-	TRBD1	TGTGCCAGCAGCCTACAGGGGGCGGGTTCACCCCTCCACTTT	CASSLQGAGSPLHF
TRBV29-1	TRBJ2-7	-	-	TGCAGCGTCCGAGGCCCAAGCTCCTACGAGCAGTACTTC	CSVRGPSSYEQYF
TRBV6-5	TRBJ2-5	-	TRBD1	TGTGCCAGCAGGGGACAGGGGAGAGAGACCCAGTACTTC	CASRGQGRETQYF
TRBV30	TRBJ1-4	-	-	TGTGCCTGGAGTCGGGGGCAGGGAGGTGAAAAACTGTTTTTT	CAWSRGQGGEKLFF
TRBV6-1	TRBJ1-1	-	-	TGTGCCAGCAGTGAACTAATTCCCCTGGGGCGAGTCATGAACACTGAAGCTTTCTTT	CASSELIPLGRVMNTEAFF
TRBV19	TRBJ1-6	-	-	TGTGCCAGTAGTATGTCGGCAGCGACGGGTTCACCCCTCCACTTT	CASSMSAATGSPLHF
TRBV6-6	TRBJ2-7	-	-	TGTGCCAGCAGTCACCCCGACTCCTACGAGCAGTACTTC	CASSHPDSYEQYF
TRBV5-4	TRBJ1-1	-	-	TGTGCCAGCAGCTTGGACCTTACGGAGACTGAAGCTTTCTTT	CASSLDLTETEAFF
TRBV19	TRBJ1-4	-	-	TGTGCCAGTAATGGAGATGGGGGTATCGTGGCAGACGTTGCAACTAATGAAAAACTGTTTTTT	CASNGDGGIVADVATNEKLFF
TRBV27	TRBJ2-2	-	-	TGTGCCAGCAGTTCGGGGGCTTACACCGGGGAGCTGTTTTTT	CASSSGAYTGELFF
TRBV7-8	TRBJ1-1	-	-	TGTGCCAGCAGCTTAGTATCTGACACTGAAGCTTTCTTT	CASSLVSDTEAFF
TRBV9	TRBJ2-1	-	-	TGTGCCAGCAGCCCGCGGAGGGGCGGAGACAATGAGCAGTTCTTC	CASSPRRGGDNEQFF